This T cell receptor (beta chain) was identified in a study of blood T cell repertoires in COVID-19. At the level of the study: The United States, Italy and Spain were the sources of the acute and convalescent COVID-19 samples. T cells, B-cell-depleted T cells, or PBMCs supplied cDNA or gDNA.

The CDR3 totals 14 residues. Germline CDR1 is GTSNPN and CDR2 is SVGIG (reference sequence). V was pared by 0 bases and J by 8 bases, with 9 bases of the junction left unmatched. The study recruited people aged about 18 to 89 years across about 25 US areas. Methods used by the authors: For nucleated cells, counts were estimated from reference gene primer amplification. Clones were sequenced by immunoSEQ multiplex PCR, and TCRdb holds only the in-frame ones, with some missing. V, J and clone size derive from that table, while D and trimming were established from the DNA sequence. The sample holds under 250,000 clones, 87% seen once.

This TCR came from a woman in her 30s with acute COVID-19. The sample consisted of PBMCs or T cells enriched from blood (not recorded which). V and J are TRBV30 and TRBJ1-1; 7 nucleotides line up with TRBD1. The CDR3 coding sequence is TGTGCCTGGAGTGTAACAACAGGGGTGACCGAAGCTTTCTTT. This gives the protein CAWSVTTGVTEAFF.